This is a list of T cell receptor beta chains from one sample in a study of T cell repertoires in cytomegalovirus infection. Each CDR3 protein is one row after TCRdb ran MiXCR on the reads. The data contain roughly 730,000 distinct CDR3 sequences, about 30% of them singletons. Antigens of these TCRs are unknown. This specimen consisted of cultured PBMCs, obtained from culture after CMV antigen stimulation. The receptors were sampled from a human donor in good health (CMV status not recorded). Some clones in this sample may be carry-over from other donors' samples. Each CDR3 is given with its conserved first and last residue.

>TRBJ2-3|TRBV7-9
CASSFSQLAAHTDTQYF
>TRBJ1-1|TRBV9
CASSATGNTEALF
>TRBJ2-3|TRBV28
CASSSGQVLTDTQYF
>TRBJ1-1|TRBV7-2
CASSLERGQGETEAFF
>TRBJ1-4|TRBV20-1
CSALNLEKLFF
>TRBJ2-7|TRBV7-8
CASSLSDRGNEQYF
>TRBJ1-5|TRBV7-2
CASSSPDQPQHF
>TRBJ2-5|TRBV6-4
CASSVSGETQYF
>TRBJ2-6|TRBV20-1
CSAKQGPGANVLTF
>TRBJ2-3|TRBV20-1
CSARDSGSTDTQYF
>TRBJ1-1|TRBV27
CASSLSTGHAAFF
>TRBJ2-3|TRBV7-8
CASSLERWAGSKDTQYF
>TRBJ2-4|TRBV28
CASSLWGGKNIQYF
>TRBJ2-1|TRBV7-9
CASTSGLAVNEQFF
>TRBJ1-4|TRBV6-5
CASSYSRGVGEKLFF
>TRBJ2-2|TRBV7-2
CASSLIPGSLVDGELFF
>TRBJ1-4|TRBV11-2
CASSLNSFGTREKLFF
>TRBJ2-7|TRBV7-2
CASSYPMGGLRGEQYF
>TRBJ2-7|TRBV7-4
CASSPTTGASYEQYF
>TRBJ2-3|TRBV10-3
CAIRHTDTQYF
>TRBJ1-2|TRBV6-2/TRBV6-3
CASRNPGDGEYGYTF
>TRBJ2-7|TRBV6-5
CASSYSGPSSYEQYF
>TRBJ2-7|TRBV10-3
CAISVTSGGFTYEQYF
>TRBJ1-5|TRBV12-3/TRBV12-4
CASSQEEKQPQHF
>TRBJ1-1|TRBV6-1
CASSELTRTEAFF
>TRBJ1-1|TRBV7-9
CASSLLGTDENTEAFF
>TRBJ2-7|TRBV19
CASSGGMELYEQYF
>TRBJ1-3|TRBV7-9
CASSGEIGNTIYF
>TRBJ2-1|TRBV20-1
CSARGRGGNNEQFF
>TRBJ1-1|TRBV4-3
CASSQDQEVTEAFF
>TRBJ2-5|TRBV7-2
CASSLVPGKETQYF
>TRBJ1-2|TRBV20-1
CSGSRDRGAGYTF
>TRBJ2-5|TRBV7-6
CASTFFGSPQETQYF
>TRBJ1-1|TRBV7-2
CASSLEGIELNTEAFF
>TRBJ1-5|TRBV7-8
CASSRSRVSNQPQHF
>TRBJ1-6|TRBV7-2
CASSLSYRESPLHF
>TRBJ1-2|TRBV5-1
CASSLGQGNYDYTF
>TRBJ1-1|TRBV19
CASLGQGPTEAFF
>TRBJ1-1|TRBV7-8
CASSPRTGPFTSTEAFF
>TRBJ2-5|TRBV20-1
CSASSGGGYQETQYF
>TRBJ1-6|TRBV2
CASSSNEDSPLHF
>TRBJ2-7|TRBV27
CASSSRWAPGAYEQYF
>TRBJ2-5|TRBV19
CASRPGGAGEETQYF
>TRBJ2-7|TRBV12-3/TRBV12-4
CASSPSTVYEQYF
>TRBJ1-1|TRBV2
CASSVDRGATEAFF
>TRBJ2-7|TRBV10-3
CAISESRQGVEQYF
>TRBJ2-7|TRBV10-3
CAISKFSGRASEQYF
>TRBJ2-1|TRBV7-2
CASSLGLGGEQFF